Following are 5 T cell receptor beta chains from one sample sequenced in a study of response to subunit inactivated influenza vaccine. TCRdb reprocessed the RT-PCR reads via MiXCR and lists one record per CDR3 protein. Among some 640,000 distinct CDR3 sequences, approximately 15% were seen once, and the ten largest hold 5.5% to 7%. Source: PBMCs from blood, taken less than 15 days before vaccination. These TCRs come from a man aged 45-60 years who received an inactivated influenza vaccine.

This clonotype was seen a few times. Written as DNA, the CDR3 is TGTGCCACCAACCCAGCGAGCTTCGGGGTCCCTCACAATGAGCAGTTCTTC. Its protein product is CATNPASFGVPHNEQFF. This rearrangement joins TRBV24-1 to TRBJ2-1, with D possibly being TRBD2 (5 bases). The germline CDR1 and CDR2 sequences are KGHDR and SFDVKD. V shed 8 bases and J shed 5 bases, with 24 bases lying between them. This CDR3 region has 17 residues.

The chain carries TRBV12-3 or TRBV12-4 and TRBJ2-1, with 9 bases lining up with TRBD2. The CDR3 spans 15 residues. V lost 7 bases and J lost 7; bases outside the gene matches: 11. This chain's CDR3 is CASNTGTSSQNEQFF. The CDR3 nucleotides read TGTGCCAGCAACACCGGGACTAGCAGTCAGAATGAGCAGTTCTTC.

CDR3 sequence (DNA): TGCGCCAGCAGCCAAGATTCGGGGCACACCACAGATACGCAGTATTTT. Translating it yields CASSQDSGHTTDTQYF. The rearrangement joins TRBV4-3 to TRBJ2-3; D may be TRBD1 or TRBD2 (5 bases each). Per germline, CDR1 LGHNA and CDR2 YSLEER. V was pared by 0 bases and J by 2 bases, with 12 bases between. The CDR3 spans 16 residues.

This chain links TRBV29-1 with TRBJ2-5, with TRBD2 matching over 7 bases. Losses at the gene ends were 0 bases for V and 5 bases for J; bases not matched to a gene: 15. Per the germline V gene, CDR1 is SQVTM and CDR2 is ANQGSEA. The CDR3 is 17 residues long. CDR3 bases: TGCAGCGTTGAAGATCGGTCTAGCGGAAGAGACTGGGAGACCCAGTACTTC. This encodes CSVEDRSSGRDWETQYF.

This sequence joins TRBV6-2 or TRBV6-3 and TRBJ2-1; TRBD2 is a possible D gene (7 bases). The CDR3 runs to 14 residues. Trimming shortened V by 7 bases and J by 6 bases, and 16 bases separated the two germline ends. Germline V gene lookup returns CDR1 MNHEY and CDR2 SVGEGT. The CDR3 DNA follows: TGTGCCAGCAATCGGGGGGCCGTGGGCAATGAGCAGTTCTTC. Amino acids: CASNRGAVGNEQFF.